A selection of T cell receptor beta chains follows, all from one sample in a study of T cells expressing NK-cell markers. TCRdb re-called the 5' RACE reads; every CDR3 protein appears as one record, without DNA. The listing records around 260,000 distinct CDR3 sequences. The sample comprised blood T cells: a sorted CD56 or NKG2C T cell subset, CD4+ or CD8+ T cells, or bulk PBMC T cells (not recorded which). Every receptor here comes from a woman aged 18-70 years in good health. Each CDR3 is given with its conserved first and last residue.

TRBJ2-2,TRBV15,CATSSKRTGELFF
TRBJ2-6,TRBV5-1,CASREGLSGANVLTF
TRBJ2-4,TRBV7-9,CASSTGHTLAKNIQYF
TRBJ1-2,TRBV20-1,CSAATGGENYGYTF
TRBJ2-3,TRBV5-1,CASSAGGAGTDTQYF
TRBJ2-7,TRBV11-2,CASSPKRTSGTSLHEQYF
TRBJ2-1,TRBV6-5,CASSYDRGGYNEQFF
TRBJ1-5,TRBV20-1,CSAMWSNQPQHF
TRBJ2-1,TRBV10-3,CAIGLQGDNEQFF
TRBJ2-7,TRBV7-2,CASSPALASYEQYF
TRBJ2-1,TRBV10-3,CAITGLAEGDEQFF
TRBJ2-1,TRBV29-1,CSGHRDIGNEQFF
TRBJ2-5,TRBV6-2/TRBV6-3,CATQRQKETQYF
TRBJ1-1,TRBV12-5,CASGSPGVNTEAFF
TRBJ1-6,TRBV7-2,CASSGDRGPSPLHF
TRBJ1-1,TRBV7-8,CASSLRPGQITEAFF
TRBJ2-5,TRBV5-1,CASSPNQGETQYF
TRBJ2-6,TRBV12-3/TRBV12-4,CASSLTSTGANVLTF
TRBJ2-5,TRBV2,CASSGGIQETQYF